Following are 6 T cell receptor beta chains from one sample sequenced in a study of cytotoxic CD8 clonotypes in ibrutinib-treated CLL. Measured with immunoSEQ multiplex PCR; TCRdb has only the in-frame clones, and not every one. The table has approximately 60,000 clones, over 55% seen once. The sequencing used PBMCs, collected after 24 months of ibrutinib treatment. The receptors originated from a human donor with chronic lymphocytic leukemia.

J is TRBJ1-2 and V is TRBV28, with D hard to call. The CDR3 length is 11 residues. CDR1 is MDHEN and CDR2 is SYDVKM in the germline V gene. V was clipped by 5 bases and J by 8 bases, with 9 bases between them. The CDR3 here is CASSGGRGYTF. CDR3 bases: TGTGCCAGCAGTGGCGGGAGGGGCTACACCTTC.

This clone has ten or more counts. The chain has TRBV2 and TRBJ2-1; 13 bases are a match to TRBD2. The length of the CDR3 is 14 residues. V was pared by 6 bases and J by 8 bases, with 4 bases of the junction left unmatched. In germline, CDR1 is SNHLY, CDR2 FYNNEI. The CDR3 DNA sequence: TGTGCCAGCAGACTAGCGGGGGGGCCCTATGAGCAGTTCTTC. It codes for CASRLAGGPYEQFF.

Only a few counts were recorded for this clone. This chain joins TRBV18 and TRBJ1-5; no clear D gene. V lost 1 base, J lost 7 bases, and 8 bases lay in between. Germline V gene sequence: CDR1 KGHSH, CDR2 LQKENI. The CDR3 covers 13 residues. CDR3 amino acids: CASSPRIEQPQHF. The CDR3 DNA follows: TGTGCCAGCTCACCACGGATCGAACAGCCCCAGCATTTT.

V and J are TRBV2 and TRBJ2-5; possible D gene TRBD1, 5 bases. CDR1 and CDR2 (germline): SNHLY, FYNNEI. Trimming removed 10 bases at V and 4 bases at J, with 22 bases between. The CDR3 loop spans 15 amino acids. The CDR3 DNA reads TGTGCCACCCCTATAAAGGACATCCTCGGAGAGACCCAGTACTTC. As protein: CATPIKDILGETQYF.

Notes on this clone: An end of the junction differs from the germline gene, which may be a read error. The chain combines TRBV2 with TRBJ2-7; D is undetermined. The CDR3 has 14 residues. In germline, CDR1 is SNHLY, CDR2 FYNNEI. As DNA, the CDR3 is TGTGCCAGCAATGAAGCAGTAGACGGGTACGAGCAGTACTTC. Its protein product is CASNEAVDGYEQYF.

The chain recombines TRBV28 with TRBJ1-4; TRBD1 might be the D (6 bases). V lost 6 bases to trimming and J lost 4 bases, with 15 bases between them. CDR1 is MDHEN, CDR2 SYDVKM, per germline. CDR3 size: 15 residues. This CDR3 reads CASRTGFFGNEKLFF. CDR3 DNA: TGTGCCAGCAGAACAGGGTTCTTCGGTAATGAAAAACTGTTTTTT.